The rows below give T cell receptor beta chains drawn from one sample of a study of CD8+CD57+ T cells in acquired aplastic anemia. One entry per CDR3 protein, called by TCRdb with MiXCR from the reads. The sample includes hundreds of thousands of distinct CDR3 sequences, about a third of them seen just once. Sequencing was performed on sorted CD4+, CD8+, or CD8+CD57+ T cells (not recorded which) from PBMCs. Receptors were obtained from a human donor with aplastic anemia. The CDR3 runs from the conserved cysteine through the conserved F or W. The D gene is left open where the match is weak. Clone size is not always given. Where it is, it says once, few, many or a class for expanded clones.

D	size	V	J	CDR3	DNA
.	.	TRBV5-1	TRBJ2-7	CASRSLDQYEQYF	TGCGCCAGCAGATCCCTGGATCAGTACGAGCAGTACTTC
.	few	TRBV20-1	TRBJ2-7	CSARTDRDYEQYF	TGCAGTGCTAGGACGGACAGAGACTACGAGCAGTACTTC
TRBD1	many	TRBV7-6	TRBJ1-6	CASSLKGAYSPLHF	TGTGCCAGCAGCTTAAAGGGGGCGTATTCACCCCTCCACTTT
TRBD1	.	TRBV7-2	TRBJ1-1	CASRTTGGAPEAFF	TGTGCCAGCAGAACGACAGGGGGCGCTCCTGAAGCTTTCTTT
.	.	TRBV12-5	TRBJ1-2	CASGLGGRNYGYTF	TGTGCTAGTGGACTAGGGGGGCGAAACTATGGCTACACCTTC
.	once	TRBV11-2	TRBJ1-2	CASSLDRQRRYRVLYGYTF	TGTGCCAGCAGCTTAGATCGCCAGAGGAGGTACAGGGTCCTCTATGGCTACACCTTC
.	.	TRBV6-1	TRBJ1-3	CASSTDPSGNTIYF	TGTGCCAGCAGTACCGACCCCTCTGGAAACACCATATATTTT
.	.	TRBV2	TRBJ2-7	CASSLFEQYF	TGTGCCAGCAGTCTGTTCGAGCAGTACTTC
.	many	TRBV19	TRBJ1-5	CASSSSGGSNQPQHF	TGTGCCAGTAGTAGTAGCGGGGGTAGCAATCAGCCCCAGCATTTT
.	many	TRBV7-2	TRBJ1-2	CASSSRDSFDYGYTF	TGTGCCAGCAGCTCCCGGGACTCATTCGACTATGGCTACACCTTC
.	few	TRBV19	TRBJ2-4	CASSISFSLGLDIQYF	TGTGCCAGTAGTATAAGCTTCAGTTTGGGGTTAGACATTCAGTACTTC
TRBD1	.	TRBV19	TRBJ2-6	CASRNEQGALSGANVLTF	TGTGCCAGTAGAAATGAACAGGGGGCCCTCTCTGGGGCCAACGTCCTGACTTTC
.	many	TRBV7-3	TRBJ1-1	CASREQGGTEAFF	TGTGCCAGCAGAGAACAGGGTGGCACTGAAGCTTTCTTT
.	many	TRBV6-4	TRBJ1-2	CASSDDGGYGYTF	TGTGCCAGCAGTGACGACGGGGGCTATGGCTACACCTTC
.	many	TRBV9	TRBJ1-2	CASSVGAGPNYGYTF	TGTGCCAGCAGCGTAGGGGCAGGACCTAACTATGGCTACACCTTC
TRBD2	few	TRBV6-5	TRBJ2-3	CASSYWASGSTDTQYF	TGTGCCAGCAGTTACTGGGCTAGCGGGAGCACAGATACGCAGTATTTT
.	.	TRBV6-1	TRBJ1-3	CASSEAGYSGNTIYF	TGTGCCAGCAGTGAAGCAGGGTACTCTGGAAACACCATATATTTT
.	many	TRBV6-1	TRBJ1-5	CASREDQPQHF	TGTGCCAGCAGAGAGGATCAGCCCCAGCATTTT
TRBD1	many	TRBV24-1	TRBJ1-2	CATSVPGQGSRGNYGYTF	TGTGCCACCAGTGTCCCGGGACAGGGATCGCGTGGTAACTATGGCTACACCTTC
.	few	TRBV3-1	TRBJ2-6	CASSQPLGANVLTF	TGTGCCAGCAGCCAACCTCTCGGGGCCAACGTCCTGACTTTC
.	many	TRBV9	TRBJ1-4	CASSKNQGNGGEKLFF	TGTGCCAGCAGCAAAAATCAGGGGAATGGCGGTGAAAAACTGTTTTTT
.	.	TRBV11-1	TRBJ2-1	CASSLVVKDYNEQFF	TGTGCCAGCAGCTTAGTGGTTAAGGACTACAATGAGCAGTTCTTC
.	many	TRBV20-1	TRBJ1-6	CSIPTGPNSPLHF	TGCAGTATTCCGACGGGACCTAATTCACCCCTCCACTTT
.	.	TRBV5-1	TRBJ1-4	CASSLDRATNEKLFF	TGCGCCAGCAGCTTGGATAGGGCAACTAATGAAAAACTGTTTTTT
TRBD1	many	TRBV7-9	TRBJ1-6	CASSLARDRHSPLHF	TGTGCCAGCAGCTTAGCCCGGGACAGACATTCACCCCTCCACTTT
.	few	TRBV20-1	TRBJ1-5	CSARDSRGRNQPQHF	TGCAGTGCTAGAGATAGCAGGGGAAGGAATCAGCCCCAGCATTTT
.	.	TRBV25-1	TRBJ2-3	CASSDYREADTQYF	TGTGCCAGCAGTGACTACAGGGAGGCGGATACGCAGTATTTT
TRBD2	many	TRBV20-1	TRBJ2-5	CSASVAGGRETQYF	TGCAGTGCTTCCGTAGCGGGGGGGCGAGAGACCCAGTACTTC
TRBD2	many	TRBV7-9	TRBJ2-7	CASSLGLAGSTYEQYF	TGTGCCAGCAGCTTGGGACTAGCGGGTTCAACATACGAGCAGTACTTC